This record concerns one TCR beta chain sequence. What it binds is unknown. This specimen comes from a study of identifying expanded T cells in peripheral blood. Notes on the study in general: Roughly 1.1 clones differed between technical replicates, versus approximately 17 and 20 over time.

In germline, CDR1 is SGHTA, CDR2 FQGNSA. The CDR3 sequence is 16 residues long. The trim removed 3 bases at V and 8 bases at J, leaving 10 bases unmatched. Clones were sequenced by immunoSEQ multiplex PCR, and TCRdb holds only the in-frame ones, with some missing. Seen here are tens of thousands of clones, around 91% observed once, and the top ten hold about 3%. The chain combines TRBV7-2 with TRBJ2-4; 10 positions match TRBD1. The sequenced sample consisted of blood. This clonotype was obtained from a person aged 18 to 69 in good health. CDR3: CASSFSDRGLDYIQYF. DNA of the CDR3: TGTGCCAGCAGCTTCTCCGACAGGGGGCTGGATTACATTCAGTACTTC.